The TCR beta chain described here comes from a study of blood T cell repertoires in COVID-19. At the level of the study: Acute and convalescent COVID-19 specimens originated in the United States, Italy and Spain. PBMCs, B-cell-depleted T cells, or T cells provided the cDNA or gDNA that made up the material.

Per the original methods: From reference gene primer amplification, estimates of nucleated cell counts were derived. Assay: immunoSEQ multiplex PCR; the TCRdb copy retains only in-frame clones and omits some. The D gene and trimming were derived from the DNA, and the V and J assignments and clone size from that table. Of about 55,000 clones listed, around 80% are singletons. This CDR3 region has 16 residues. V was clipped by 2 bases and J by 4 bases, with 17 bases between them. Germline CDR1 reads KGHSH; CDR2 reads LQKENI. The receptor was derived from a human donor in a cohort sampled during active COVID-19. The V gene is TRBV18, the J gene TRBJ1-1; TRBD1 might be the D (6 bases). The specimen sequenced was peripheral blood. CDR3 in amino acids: CASSPTTLGGGTEAFF. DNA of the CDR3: TGTGCCAGCTCACCAACAACCCTAGGGGGGGGCACTGAAGCTTTCTTT.